The rows below give T cell receptor beta chains drawn from one sample of a study of blood T cell repertoires in COVID-19. Profiling relied on immunoSEQ multiplex PCR, and the TCRdb table lists in-frame clones only, not all of them. The sample includes approximately 250,000 clones, roughly 80% seen only once; the top ten take about 5%. The sample was peripheral blood. The receptors here all came from a man aged 55 to 70 who had recovered from COVID-19. The conserved cysteine and the conserved F or W are not part of the CDR3 here. The D gene is left open where the match is weak. Size is stated for part of the rows, as once, few or many counts, or as a class when the clone is expanded.

cdr3_aa d_call clone_size v_call cdr3_length j_call
ASSLDPGEKLF - - TRBV12-3/TRBV12-4 11 TRBJ1-4
ASSPGESVYEQY - few TRBV4-1 12 TRBJ2-7
ASSELAGSPGQY TRBD2 medium-sized TRBV6-1 12 TRBJ2-5
AQSQGQGFSEAF - - TRBV30 12 TRBJ1-1
ASSPRAGSYEQY - - TRBV7-8 12 TRBJ2-7
ATSRGGQGLGYT TRBD1 - TRBV15 12 TRBJ1-2
ASSNRGLPTDTQY - - TRBV11-3 13 TRBJ2-3
ASSSGGLGLTNEKLF - - TRBV5-6 15 TRBJ1-4
ASSKDRVYNSPLH TRBD1 few TRBV5-4 13 TRBJ1-6
ATSRDLGRVYGYT - - TRBV15 13 TRBJ1-2
ASSSYTEAF - once TRBV12-3/TRBV12-4 9 TRBJ1-1
ASSVQSGGTEAF TRBD1 - TRBV9 12 TRBJ1-1
ASSFAGIGQPQH - - TRBV27 12 TRBJ1-5
AWAGATEAF - - TRBV30 9 TRBJ1-1
ASSFGNRNTEAF - - TRBV11-2 12 TRBJ1-1
ASSLDGTGRTDTQY TRBD1 - TRBV5-1 14 TRBJ2-3
AWSPWDRGNQPQH TRBD1 once TRBV30 13 TRBJ1-5
ASSRVNEQF - once TRBV28 9 TRBJ2-1
ASSPRGDRGYEQY TRBD1 - TRBV5-5 13 TRBJ2-7
GSTGYNEQF - - TRBV28 9 TRBJ2-1
ASSLGQITNEKLF - - TRBV7-9 13 TRBJ1-4
ATSRTGGGEKLF TRBD1 few TRBV24-1 12 TRBJ1-4
SASKGPIAGGNHEQY TRBD2 - TRBV20-1 15 TRBJ2-7
SVAWTANYGYT - - TRBV29-1 11 TRBJ1-2
ASSQGTGDSYEQY TRBD1 - TRBV14 13 TRBJ2-7
ASSHLRGSNQPQH - - TRBV5-5 13 TRBJ1-5
ASNLRGLAGDVPYNEQF TRBD2 - TRBV19 17 TRBJ2-1
ASSTSGGAFNSPLH - - TRBV19 14 TRBJ1-6
ATSRAPAGSSYEQY TRBD2 - TRBV15 14 TRBJ2-7
AVTGYRGDGYT TRBD1 - TRBV6-5 11 TRBJ1-2
ASSLGLAGSNEKLF - - TRBV5-1 14 TRBJ1-4
ASSEFRQTGGGLYEQY TRBD1 - TRBV6-1 16 TRBJ2-7
ASSWQGTTEAF - - TRBV19 11 TRBJ1-1
ATSGGQGRASGYNEQF TRBD1 - TRBV24-1 16 TRBJ2-1
SVDHASEQY - - TRBV29-1 9 TRBJ2-7
ASSPGGYGYT - few TRBV3-1/TRBV3-2 10 TRBJ1-2
ASSLTGRKETQY - - TRBV5-4 12 TRBJ2-5
ASSSDAGPRDEQF - - TRBV6-5 13 TRBJ2-1
ASSLGASGIRY - - TRBV11-3 11 TRBJ2-3
ASSLTTSGSSSYEQY TRBD2 - TRBV11-2 15 TRBJ2-7
ASSVARNTGELF - - TRBV7-3 12 TRBJ2-2
ASSIGGTSTQY - - TRBV19 11 TRBJ2-3
ATSRDRGSDTQY - - TRBV15 12 TRBJ2-3
ASRSRNTEAF - - TRBV10-2 10 TRBJ1-1
ASSEVAGGETQY TRBD2 - TRBV5-1 12 TRBJ2-5
ASSLARGYGNEQF - once TRBV5-6 13 TRBJ2-1
ASRPGLGYEQY - - TRBV2 11 TRBJ2-7
ASSVQGNSGNTIY - once TRBV9 13 TRBJ1-3
ASSADRVAGYT TRBD1 few TRBV6-4 11 TRBJ1-2
ASSWDRKSSPLH TRBD1 - TRBV5-1 12 TRBJ1-6
ASSPPPGGLNDTQY TRBD1 - TRBV28 14 TRBJ2-3
ASSQGQGAVQPQH TRBD1 once TRBV6-5 13 TRBJ1-5
ASSKPDRYQETQY TRBD1 - TRBV25-1 13 TRBJ2-5
ASSPGQGRETQY TRBD1 many TRBV7-2 12 TRBJ2-5
ASSLVQGGYSPLH - - TRBV7-2 13 TRBJ1-6
ASSATGLSNQPQH - few TRBV7-9 13 TRBJ1-5
ASSNPGGAYEQY TRBD2 - TRBV6-5 12 TRBJ2-7
ASSLGAGYQPQH - few TRBV7-6 12 TRBJ1-5
ASSMTGGSTGELF - - TRBV6-4 13 TRBJ2-2
ASSLHAGTDTQY - - TRBV7-3 12 TRBJ2-3